The source of this T cell receptor (beta chain) is a study of T-cell memory formation after mild COVID-19. Overall study: The TCR clusters were mostly specific to one donor. Study-wide results and caveats: In second-wave clones peaking day 37, SARS-CoV-2 specificity remained unconfirmed. CD4/CD8 balance held among clones contracting day 15 to 85, and later expanders leaned CD4+.

This clonotype was observed a few times. Its target is not known. The germline gives CDR1 DFQATT, CDR2 SNEGSKA (reference sequence). The V end lost 3 bases, the J end lost 4 bases, and 12 bases lay between the germline ends. This CDR3 has 13 residues. TCRdb re-derived calls from the 5' RACE reads in MiXCR, one entry per CDR3 protein. The data hold 170,000 or so distinct CDR3 sequences, with roughly 23% observed a single time. Source material: PBMCs or a T cell subset sorted from them (not recorded which). The chain has TRBV20-1 and TRBJ2-5, with D possibly matching TRBD1 (6 bases). This TCR derives from an adult woman who had mild COVID-19 (a few samples of this study predate the infection). Cell type and time point are not known. The CDR3 sequence is CSARKTGRETQYF. The CDR3 nucleotides read TGCAGTGCTAGGAAGACAGGCAGAGAGACCCAGTACTTC.